What follows describes a single TCR beta chain. Its target is not known. V was clipped by 5 bases and J by 4 bases, with 24 bases between them. There are 18 residues in the CDR3. The germline CDR1 and CDR2 sequences are SGHTA and FQGNSA. The data were obtained in a study of OX40 agonist ivuxolimab in advanced cancers. Study-level information: Of the patients, three showed partial responses, one with hepatocellular carcinoma and two with cutaneous melanoma. Study-wide findings and caveats: At 0.1 to 3.0 mg/kg and by week 6, CD4+ and CD8+ T cells in the blood had expanded clonally. Expanded clones belonging to CD8+ T cells outnumbered, on average, those of CD4+.

Sequencing used immunoSEQ multiplex PCR; TCRdb keeps in-frame clones, though not all of them. The sample has approximately 58,000 clones; 60% to 80% are singletons. V and J are TRBV7-2 and TRBJ2-1; D is perhaps TRBD1 or TRBD2 (5 bases each). Source: CD4+ or CD8+ T cells sorted from blood, taken in a trial of the OX40 agonist ivuxolimab. The clonotype was recovered from an adult with an advanced solid tumor such as melanoma, head and neck, liver or kidney cancer. The CDR3 region has the DNA TGTGCCAGCAGCCCCTCAGCGAGGGTGGGGGACCCTTACAATGAGCAGTTCTTC. This sequence encodes CASSPSARVGDPYNEQFF.